The present TCR beta chain was sequenced within a study of Ad26.COV2.S vaccination and SARS-CoV-2 variants (dated by TCRdb to the early 2020s). With respect to the entire study: Donors in the vaccine arm were drawn from COV1001, a phase I-IIa trial of Ad26.COV2.S in healthy adults that was multicentre, randomized, double-blind and placebo-controlled. TCRbeta repertoire sequencing was used to assess the specificity and breadth of SARS-CoV-2-reactive T cell receptors after Ad26.COV2.S vaccination. Ad26.COV2.S was given intramuscularly at 5x10^10 or 1x10^11 viral particles, as a single shot or as two shots 56 days apart. Participants in the trial were split at random into five groups of five each, receiving low-dose or high-dose Ad26.COV2.S once or twice, or else placebo on both occasions. A total of around 32 samples were included in the TCR-sequenced set, comprising about 20 Ad26.COV2.S vaccine recipients, 5 placebo recipients and 8 SARS-CoV-2 convalescent individuals. Investigators remained blinded to trial group allocation during experiments and outcome assessment.

V is reduced by 6 bases and J by 4 bases, leaving a spacing of 10 bases between them. The CDR3 sequence holds 13 residues, the cysteine and phenylalanine included. Only the CDR3 portion is preserved as DNA: 39 bases, with reading frame beginning at the first base. Taken from the germline V gene, the CDR1 and CDR2 loops are SGHAT and FQNNGV. Study-wide conclusions, independent of this receptor: It was noted by the authors that total T cell responses may have been underestimated by the TCR breadth and depth analyses. After vaccination, spike-specific CD8+ and CD4+ T cell responses were reported to show substantial breadth. Spike-specific TCR breadth was higher in Ad26.COV2.S recipients than in placebo recipients (P = 0.0014). The study lacked the statistical power to compare responses across vaccine doses or regimens. Vaccine and placebo recipients had comparable non-spike TCR breadth, which fits with the vaccine containing only spike.

As for this clone: The target of this receptor is not known. There are no base qualities to consult, and no much larger clone falls within one base.

The immunoSEQ Assay was the method used to sequence TCRbeta CDR3 regions. After extraction, genomic DNA underwent amplification by bias-controlled multiplex PCR, followed by high-throughput sequencing. The paper's data handling went like this. To quantify the absolute abundance of every unique TCRbeta CDR3 region, sequences were collapsed and filtered. T cell fraction was estimated by normalizing TCRbeta template counts to usable DNA, with usable DNA measured through amplification of reference genes found in all nucleated cells. Repertoire TCRs were annotated as SARS-CoV-2-specific by exact matching of V gene, CDR3 amino acid sequence and J gene to a known reactive TCR set. MIRA supplied the reference SARS-CoV-2 TCR set, which was filtered for enrichment in COVID-19-positive ImmuneCODE repertoires so that public or cross-reactive TCRs were removed. Based on the MIRA antigens, annotated TCRs were further analysed at the level of specific ORF or position within ORF. Breadth was defined as the number of annotated unique rearrangements divided by the total number of unique productive rearrangements, and depth was defined as the summed frequency of the annotated unique rearrangements. Two-sided Wilcoxon rank-sum tests were used to compare TCR breadth between groups. Here the immuneACCESS table is served through TCRdb, limited to in-frame sequences with V and J called. Missing clones are a known gap in these copies; in checked studies unresolved V genes cover under half, and the rest lacks a known reason. Clonal size and the V and J genes are those of that table, whereas D and trimming came from the DNA. This sample is represented by approximately 350,000 clones; around nine tenths of them were singletons. In total, the top ten clones hold roughly 3.6% of the sample.

This specimen's treatment or condition label, per the study, means: roughly 18 received Ad26.COV2.S at low or high dose, single or two shots; 5 received placebo; per-sample allocation not given. Repertoires of vaccine and placebo recipients were sequenced from samples taken on day 63 after the first injection. In Cohort 1b, 25 or so adults aged 18-55 years were enrolled at a single site in Boston, USA, between 29 July and 7 August 2020. As a vaccine, Ad26.COV2.S was a replication-incompetent adenovirus type 26 vector that expressed a prefusion-stabilized SARS-CoV-2 spike protein derived from the original Wuhan strain.

The rearranged chain carries TRBV11-2 and TRBJ2-1; tentative D gene TRBD1, with 5 bases matching. This receptor was identified in a person aged 18 to 65 who received the Ad26.COV2.S COVID-19 vaccine or a placebo. The sample here was peripheral blood, taken in a trial of Ad26.COV2.S vaccine versus placebo. CDR3 protein: CASRRTGYNEQFF. The DNA sequence is TGTGCCAGCAGGCGTACAGGATACAATGAGCAGTTCTTC.